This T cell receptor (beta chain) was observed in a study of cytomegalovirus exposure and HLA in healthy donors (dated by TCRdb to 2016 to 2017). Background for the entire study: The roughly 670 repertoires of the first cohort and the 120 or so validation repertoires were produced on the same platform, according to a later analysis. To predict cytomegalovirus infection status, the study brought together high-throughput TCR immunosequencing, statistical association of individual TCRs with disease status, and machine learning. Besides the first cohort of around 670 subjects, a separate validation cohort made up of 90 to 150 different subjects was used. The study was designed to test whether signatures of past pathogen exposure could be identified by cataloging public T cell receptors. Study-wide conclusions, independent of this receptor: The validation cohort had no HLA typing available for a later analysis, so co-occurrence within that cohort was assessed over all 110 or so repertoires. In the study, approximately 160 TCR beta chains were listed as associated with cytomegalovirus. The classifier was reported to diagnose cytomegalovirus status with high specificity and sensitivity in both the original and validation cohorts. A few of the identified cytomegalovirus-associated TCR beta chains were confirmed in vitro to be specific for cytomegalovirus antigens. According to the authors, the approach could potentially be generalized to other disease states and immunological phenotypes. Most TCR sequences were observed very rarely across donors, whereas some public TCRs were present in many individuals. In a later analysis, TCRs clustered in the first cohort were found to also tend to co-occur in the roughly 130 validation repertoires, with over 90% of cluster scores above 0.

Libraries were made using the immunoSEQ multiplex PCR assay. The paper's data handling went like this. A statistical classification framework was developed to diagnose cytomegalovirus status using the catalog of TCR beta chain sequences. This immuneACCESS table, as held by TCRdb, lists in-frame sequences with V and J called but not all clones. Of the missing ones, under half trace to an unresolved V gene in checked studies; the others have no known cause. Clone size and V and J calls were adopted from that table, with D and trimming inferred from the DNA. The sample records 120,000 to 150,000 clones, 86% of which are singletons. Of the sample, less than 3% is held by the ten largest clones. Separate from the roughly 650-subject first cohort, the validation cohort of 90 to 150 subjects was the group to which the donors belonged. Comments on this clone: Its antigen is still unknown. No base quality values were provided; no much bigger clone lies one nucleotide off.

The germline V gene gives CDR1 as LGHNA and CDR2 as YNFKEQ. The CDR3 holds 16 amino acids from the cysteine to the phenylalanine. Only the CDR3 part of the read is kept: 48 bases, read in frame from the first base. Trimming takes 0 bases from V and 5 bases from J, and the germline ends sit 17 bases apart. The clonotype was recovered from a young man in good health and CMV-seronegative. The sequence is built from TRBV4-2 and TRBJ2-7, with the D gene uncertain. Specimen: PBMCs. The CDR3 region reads CASSQDGLQRSNEQYF. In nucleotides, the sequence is TGTGCCAGCAGCCAAGATGGGCTCCAAAGATCCAACGAGCAGTACTTC.